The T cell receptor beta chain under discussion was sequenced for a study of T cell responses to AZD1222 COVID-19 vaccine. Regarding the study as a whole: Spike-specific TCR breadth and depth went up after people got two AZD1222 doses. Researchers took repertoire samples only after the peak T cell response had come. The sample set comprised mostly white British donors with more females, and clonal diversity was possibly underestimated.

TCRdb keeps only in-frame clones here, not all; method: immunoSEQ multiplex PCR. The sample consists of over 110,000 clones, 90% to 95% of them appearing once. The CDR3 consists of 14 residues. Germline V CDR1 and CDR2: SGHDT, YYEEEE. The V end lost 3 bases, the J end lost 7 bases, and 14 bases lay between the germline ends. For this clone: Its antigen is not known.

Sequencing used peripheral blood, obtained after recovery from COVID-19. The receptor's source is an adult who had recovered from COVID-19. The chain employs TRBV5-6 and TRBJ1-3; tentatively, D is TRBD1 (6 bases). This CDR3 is CASSSRGPGNTIYF. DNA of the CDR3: TGTGCCAGCAGCTCCAGGGGCCCGGGGAACACCATATATTTT.